Listed below are T cell receptor beta chains from one sample, sequenced in a study of T-cell memory formation after mild COVID-19. TCRdb analysed the 5' RACE reads with MiXCR anew, one entry per CDR3 protein. The table has about 560,000 distinct CDR3 sequences, about a fifth seen once. Specimen: PBMCs or a T cell subset sorted from them (not recorded which). The receptors were gathered from an adult woman who had mild COVID-19 (a few samples of this study predate the infection). Cell type and time point are not known. Both conserved end residues are part of each CDR3. Fields, in order: clone size, J gene, D gene, V gene, CDR3 protein, CDR3 DNA. A D gene is named only where the DNA matches it firmly. Clone size is given for some rows only: seen once, a few or many times, or a class if the clone is expanded.

>-|TRBJ2-5|-|TRBV2
CASSSGAHDETQYF
TGTGCCAGCAGTTCCGGGGCTCACGACGAGACCCAGTACTTC
>-|TRBJ2-7|-|TRBV15
CATKLDLSSYEQYF
TGTGCCACCAAGTTGGATCTTAGCTCCTACGAGCAGTACTTC
>-|TRBJ2-1|TRBD1|TRBV18
CASSPPDRGDYNEQFF
TGTGCCAGCTCACCACCGGACAGGGGGGACTACAATGAGCAGTTCTTC
>few|TRBJ2-7|-|TRBV12-3/TRBV12-4
CASSLLADSYEQYF
TGTGCCAGCAGTTTATTGGCTGACTCCTACGAGCAGTACTTC
>few|TRBJ2-2|-|TRBV18
CASFPRSGTGELFF
TGTGCCAGCTTCCCACGGTCCGGGACCGGGGAGCTGTTTTTT
>-|TRBJ2-2|-|TRBV7-3
CASSGSPGPNTGELFF
TGTGCCAGCAGCGGAAGCCCAGGGCCGAACACCGGGGAGCTGTTTTTT
>many|TRBJ2-5|TRBD2|TRBV12-3/TRBV12-4
CASSGGGETQYF
TGTGCCAGCTCCGGGGGGGGAGAGACCCAGTACTTC
>few|TRBJ2-1|-|TRBV6-6
CASMRVDQGGNEQFF
TGTGCCAGCATGAGGGTCGATCAGGGGGGCAATGAGCAGTTCTTC
>-|TRBJ2-2|-|TRBV7-9
CASSPMSSGELFF
TGTGCCAGCAGCCCGATGTCCTCCGGGGAGCTGTTTTTT
>few|TRBJ2-5|TRBD1|TRBV2
CASSEPRTGQETQYF
TGTGCCAGCAGTGAACCCCGGACAGGCCAAGAGACCCAGTACTTC
>-|TRBJ2-3|-|TRBV15
CATGPRGSYTDTQYF
TGTGCCACCGGACCTCGAGGATCCTATACAGATACGCAGTATTTT
>-|TRBJ2-1|-|TRBV18
CASSLGSASYNEQFF
TGTGCCAGCTCCTTGGGAAGTGCCTCCTACAATGAGCAGTTCTTC
>few|TRBJ1-6|-|TRBV6-1
CASSLTARDPGSPLHF
TGTGCCAGCAGTTTGACCGCGCGGGACCCTGGTTCACCCCTCCACTTT
>few|TRBJ1-1|-|TRBV3-1
CASSQGSGAYTEAFF
TGTGCCAGCAGCCAAGGGTCAGGGGCGTACACTGAAGCTTTCTTT
>once|TRBJ2-1|-|TRBV25-1
CATSGFNEQFF
TGTGCCACCTCAGGGTTCAATGAGCAGTTCTTC
>many|TRBJ2-3|TRBD2|TRBV29-1
CSVFPAGVDTQYF
TGCAGCGTTTTTCCAGCGGGGGTGGATACGCAGTATTTT
>-|TRBJ2-3|-|TRBV29-1
CSVLPPRTDTQYF
TGCAGCGTTCTCCCCCCGCGCACAGATACGCAGTATTTT
>few|TRBJ1-1|TRBD1|TRBV5-1
CASSLGQGADEAFF
TGCGCCAGCAGCCTCGGACAGGGGGCTGACGAAGCTTTCTTT
>-|TRBJ2-7|-|TRBV4-2
CASSHITASPAYF
TGTGCCAGCAGCCATATCACCGCTAGCCCCGCGTACTTC
>many|TRBJ2-5|TRBD2|TRBV10-2
CASGGYSGETQYF
TGCGCCAGCGGCGGGTATAGCGGGGAGACCCAGTACTTC
>-|TRBJ1-1|TRBD1|TRBV11-1
CASRPLPGQGNTEAFF
TGTGCCAGCAGGCCCCTTCCGGGACAGGGGAACACTGAAGCTTTCTTT
>few|TRBJ1-5|-|TRBV19
CASSIVLADNQPQHF
TGTGCCAGTAGTATTGTTTTGGCGGATAATCAGCCCCAGCATTTT
>few|TRBJ1-2|TRBD1|TRBV10-3
CAISVTGGLSYGYTF
TGTGCCATCAGTGTCACAGGGGGGTTGTCCTATGGCTACACCTTC
>many|TRBJ2-2|-|TRBV20-1
CSARRGGTGELFF
TGCAGTGCTAGAAGGGGGGGGACCGGGGAGCTGTTTTTT
>many|TRBJ2-5|-|TRBV6-5
CASSSKPGLQGGTQYF
TGTGCCAGCAGTTCTAAACCGGGACTTCAGGGAGGGACCCAGTACTTC
>-|TRBJ2-5|-|TRBV25-1
CASGTALLQETQYF
TGTGCCAGCGGGACGGCGCTCCTACAAGAGACCCAGTACTTC
>-|TRBJ1-6|-|TRBV5-1
CASSWSGDGNSPLHF
TGCGCCAGCAGCTGGTCGGGGGACGGAAATTCACCCCTCCACTTT
>many|TRBJ1-6|TRBD1|TRBV30
CAGTTGRLRNSPLHF
TGTGCCGGAACGACAGGGAGGCTCAGGAATTCACCCCTCCACTTT
>-|TRBJ2-1|TRBD2|TRBV5-1
CASSLTSGGSNNEQFF
TGCGCCAGCAGCTTAACTAGCGGGGGATCAAACAATGAGCAGTTCTTC
>-|TRBJ2-1|-|TRBV7-3
CASSFTGRDEQFF
TGTGCCAGCAGCTTTACAGGGAGGGATGAGCAGTTCTTC
>-|TRBJ1-5|TRBD1|TRBV18
CASSLGQSGQPQHF
TGTGCCAGCTCACTGGGACAGTCCGGTCAGCCCCAGCATTTT
>-|TRBJ2-7|-|TRBV11-2
CASSLGSTSYYEQYF
TGTGCCAGCAGCTTAGGCTCGACTAGTTACTACGAGCAGTACTTC
>few|TRBJ2-5|TRBD1|TRBV5-1
CASSFTGDQETQYF
TGCGCCAGCAGCTTTACAGGGGACCAAGAGACCCAGTACTTC
>few|TRBJ2-7|TRBD1|TRBV7-8
CASSLLRDRGFFYEQYF
TGTGCCAGCAGCTTGCTCCGGGACAGGGGATTTTTCTACGAGCAGTACTTC
>-|TRBJ2-3|TRBD2|TRBV7-2
CASSLSTSGTDTQYF
TGTGCCAGCAGCTTATCGACTAGCGGCACAGATACGCAGTATTTT
>few|TRBJ2-1|TRBD2|TRBV20-1
CSARGTSGRLNEQFF
TGCAGTGCTAGAGGAACTAGCGGGAGACTCAATGAGCAGTTCTTC
>-|TRBJ1-4|TRBD1|TRBV4-1
CASSRSGTGDSGEKLFF
TGCGCCAGCAGCCGATCCGGGACAGGGGATTCCGGTGAAAAACTGTTTTTT
>-|TRBJ2-6|-|TRBV3-1
CASSQDHSGANVLTF
TGTGCCAGCAGCCAAGATCACTCTGGGGCCAACGTCCTGACTTTC
>few|TRBJ1-2|-|TRBV10-3
CAIMRGYTF
TGTGCCATCATGAGGGGCTACACCTTC
>many|TRBJ2-1|TRBD1|TRBV12-3/TRBV12-4
CASSVQGSSYNEQFF
TGTGCCAGCAGTGTACAGGGGAGCTCCTACAATGAGCAGTTCTTC
>few|TRBJ1-2|-|TRBV18
CASSHGANYGYTF
TGTGCCAGCTCACATGGAGCTAACTATGGCTACACCTTC
>-|TRBJ2-1|-|TRBV7-9
CASSPLVREKGDEQFF
TGTGCCAGCAGCCCCTTGGTGAGGGAAAAAGGCGATGAGCAGTTCTTC
>-|TRBJ2-3|-|TRBV7-9
CASSPRTELRTDTQYF
TGTGCCAGCAGCCCCAGGACAGAACTTAGAACAGATACGCAGTATTTT
>many|TRBJ2-3|TRBD2|TRBV7-9
CASSPTRLAGGENTQYF
TGTGCCAGCAGCCCAACCCGATTAGCGGGGGGGGAAAATACGCAGTATTTT
>few|TRBJ2-7|TRBD1|TRBV18
CASSRDRGTEQYF
TGTGCCAGCTCAAGGGACAGGGGCACCGAGCAGTACTTC
>many|TRBJ1-2|TRBD1|TRBV12-3/TRBV12-4
CASSLRTGGNYGYTF
TGTGCCAGCAGCCTCAGGACAGGGGGGAACTATGGCTACACCTTC
>-|TRBJ2-7|-|TRBV2
CASGPTGQYF
TGTGCCAGCGGACCTACCGGGCAGTACTTC
>-|TRBJ2-3|-|TRBV18
CASSPLGTGASTDTQYF
TGTGCCAGCTCACCACTAGGGACGGGGGCGAGCACAGATACGCAGTATTTT
>few|TRBJ2-5|-|TRBV12-3/TRBV12-4
CASSPGNWETQYF
TGTGCCAGCAGTCCCGGGAATTGGGAGACCCAGTACTTC
>few|TRBJ1-6|TRBD1|TRBV7-6
CASSSGQTNSPLHF
TGTGCCAGCAGCTCGGGACAGACGAATTCACCCCTCCACTTT
>-|TRBJ2-7|TRBD2|TRBV6-5
CASSYFSGSYEQYF
TGTGCCAGCAGTTACTTTAGCGGGAGTTACGAGCAGTACTTC
>-|TRBJ2-1|TRBD2|TRBV7-2
CASSPASGSLNEQFF
TGTGCCAGCAGCCCCGCTAGCGGGAGCCTTAATGAGCAGTTCTTC
>-|TRBJ2-1|TRBD1|TRBV2
CASRGQTTYNEQFF
TGTGCCAGCAGGGGACAGACCACCTACAATGAGCAGTTCTTC
>many|TRBJ2-5|TRBD2|TRBV4-3
CASSQGTSAIETQYF
TGCGCCAGCAGCCAAGGGACTAGCGCCATAGAGACCCAGTACTTC
>few|TRBJ2-3|TRBD2|TRBV7-9
CAIEAGGRQTDTQYF
TGTGCGATCGAAGCGGGAGGACGACAAACAGATACGCAGTATTTT
>-|TRBJ1-5|-|TRBV1
CTSSHPGSPNQPQHF
TGCACCAGCAGCCACCCGGGAAGTCCCAATCAGCCCCAGCATTTT